This TCR beta chain is drawn from a study of beta chain features in type 1 diabetes (dated by TCRdb to the late 2010s). Broadly, across the study: Mean age, gender distribution, total cell number and subset yield did not differ between patients and healthy donors. A total of roughly 98,000,000 sorted cells were examined across all samples, and RNA yield correlated strongly with the number of cells per subset. The study compared TCRB repertoires of sorted circulating CD4+ T cell subsets between recently diagnosed type 1 diabetes patients and matched healthy donors. Regulatory and stem cell-like memory subsets were isolated from only 8 patients and roughly 8 healthy donors, whereas naive and central memory subsets came from all 28 donors. General conclusions and limits of the study: Naive, central memory and regulatory TCRB repertoires appeared more similar among patients than among healthy donors. Patients with type 1 diabetes made fewer insertions and deleted more nucleotides at VDJ recombination sites, implying thymic rearrangement abnormalities. A moderate but significant shortening of TCRB CDR3 length was observed in type 1 diabetes patients in all four CD4+ subsets. Shorter templates might have been favored by PCR, but patient and control samples were amplified and corrected together, so both groups would have been affected equally by any skew. Because cDNA was sequenced instead of genomic DNA, activated cells with high expression could be over-represented, although the groups did not differ in activation or CD3 levels. Because small numbers of individuals were included in the HLA sub-analyses, any influence of HLA type on TCRB rearrangement was left unresolved.

The CDR3 measures 15 amino acids from cysteine to phenylalanine. Solely the CDR3 DNA is kept, with 45 bases framed from the first base. Per the germline V gene (reference sequence), LNHDA is the CDR1 and SQIVND is the CDR2. Clipping removes 6 bases from V and 8 bases from J, with 7 as the unmatched junction base count. Turning to this clone: This clone's antigen is unknown. Base-call qualities are not available, and no considerably larger clone is one nucleotide away.

All of the isolated RNA was reverse transcribed with the High Capacity cDNA Reverse Transcription Kit, so expressed TCRB transcripts were sequenced. Deep immunoSEQ sequencing was applied to naive, central memory and regulatory T cell samples, giving an average of about 3.4 million total reads per sample. Sorted cells were lysed in RLT buffer, and RNA was extracted using DNase-treated RNeasy Micro or Mini kits according to cell number. To prevent cross-contamination, every cell subset was processed on its own, while patient and healthy donor samples were processed together. The immunoSEQ multiplex PCR was used to amplify TCRB sequences from cDNA, generating 87-bp fragments that spanned the CDR3 region. Sequencing of the amplicons was performed on the Illumina HiSeq platform. As for the authors' bioinformatics: Synthetic template baselines were used to correct PCR bias computationally, reads within Hamming distance 2 were collapsed together, and singletons that could not be merged were discarded. Reads were aligned against IMGT to assign V, D and J genes, CDR3 length and insertions or deletions at six rearrangement sites. Clonotype counts were normalized to sorted cell number within each subset before computing true diversity and Gini coefficients with the tcR R package. The overlap coefficient, calculated on TCRB nucleotide sequences, was used to measure repertoire sharing. Out-of-frame TCRB sequences from naive cells were analyzed as a proxy for the pre-selection repertoire. TCRdb retrieved this table from immuneACCESS and kept in-frame rearrangements only. Not all clones are present; in checked studies, unresolved V genes account for under half, and no reason is known for the remainder. V and J calls and clone size are given by that table; D and trimming were obtained from the DNA. This sample gives fewer than 300,000 clones in total; 20% of them show up just once. 0.025% to 0.035% of the sample comes from the top ten.

Each donor gave one peripheral blood draw, averaging around 0.11 L, which was collected into heparinised tubes. A BD FACSAria II was used to sort naive, central memory, regulatory and stem cell-like memory CD4+ T cells with a panel that included CD45RO, CCR7, CD25, CD127, CD95 and CD27. Every sorted population had a purity above 95%. PBMCs were isolated immediately by Lymphoprep density gradient centrifugation and stained directly without culture. To minimize batch effects, samples were stained and sorted in pairs, one healthy donor with one patient per experiment. The TCR sequence derives from a woman between 35 and 50 years old with type 1 diabetes. Sequenced: naive CD4+ T cells from blood. The sample's cell subset or site label, in plain terms: true naive CD4+ T cells. This receptor chain uses TRBV19 and TRBJ2-1; a stretch of 13 junction bases matches TRBD2. The DNA sequence follows: TGTGCCAGTAGCCGGACTAGCGGGGGCATCGATGAGCAGTTCTTC. Translation gives CASSRTSGGIDEQFF.